This T cell receptor (beta chain) was recovered during a study of T-cell reconstitution after alpha-beta-depleted transplantation in children. This sample's TCRbeta library carried unique molecular identifier barcodes. TCRdb reanalysed the PCR reads using MiXCR and keeps one entry per CDR3 protein. This table holds 350,000 to 450,000 distinct CDR3 sequences, just over 20% found once. The germline V gene has CDR1 SGHRS and CDR2 YFSETQ. CDR3 length: 16 residues. The V and J ends lost 5 bases and 3 bases, in that order; junction bases with no gene match: 9. The clonotype was recovered from a human donor who donated a stem cell graft to a child with acute myeloid leukemia. The sample consisted of PBMCs from the stem cell graft donor, taken from the stem cell graft. This chain joins TRBV5-1 and TRBJ2-1; 9 bases are a match to TRBD2. CDR3: CASSPRLAEYYNEQFF. CDR3 sequence (DNA): TGCGCCAGCAGTCCAAGACTAGCGGAGTACTACAATGAGCAGTTCTTC. Together with reference TRBV5-1 and TRBJ2-1, the CDR3 gives the full variable domain: KAGVTQTPRYLIKTRGQQVTLSCSPISGHRSVSWYQQTPGQGLQFLFEYFSETQRNKGNFPGRFSGRQFSNSRSEMNVSTLELGDSALYLCASSPRLAEYYNEQFFGPGTRLTVL.